The 23 T cell receptor beta chains given below trace back to one sample, sequenced in a study of T cells after yellow fever vaccination. TCRdb re-analysed the 5' RACE reads in MiXCR, keeping a single row per CDR3 protein. The sample holds roughly 15,000 distinct CDR3 sequences, over 3.5% seen once. The specimen comprised PBMCs, either bulk or a sorted T-cell subset (CD4+, CD8+, memory, or dextramer-sorted; not recorded which), sampled 15 days after the yellow fever booster vaccination. The receptors derive from a man younger than 45 who received the YFV17D yellow fever vaccine.

This clonotype was observed many times. The chain joins TRBV7-2 to TRBJ2-4; 8 bases agree with TRBD2. Trimming cost V 0 bases and J 0 bases; bases outside gene matches: 4. Per the germline V gene, CDR1 is SGHTA and CDR2 is FQGNSA. The CDR3 is 17 residues long. The CDR3 spells CASSLASGTLAKNIQYF. The CDR3 DNA is TGTGCCAGCAGCTTAGCTAGCGGGACCTTAGCCAAAAACATTCAGTACTTC.

This clonotype has ten or more counts. The chain links TRBV7-2 to TRBJ2-7, with TRBD2 identical over 10 bases. This CDR3 is built from 15 residues. The germline CDR1 and CDR2 sequences are SGHTA and FQGNSA. V dropped 1 base and J dropped 4; count of bases not matched to a gene: 4. The CDR3 here is CASSLGGSGGYEQYF. CDR3 DNA: TGTGCCAGCAGCTTAGGTGGTAGCGGGGGGTACGAGCAGTACTTC.

This clonotype has at least ten counts. The chain joins TRBV6-1 to TRBJ2-3, with D unresolved. The V and J ends lost 4 bases and 0 bases respectively, with 11 bases between them. This CDR3 spans 15 amino acids. The V gene's germline CDR1 is MNHNS and CDR2 SASEGT. CDR3 in DNA: TGTGCCAGCAGTGGATTATCTACTAGCACAGATACGCAGTATTTT. Amino acids: CASSGLSTSTDTQYF.

This clonotype was observed many times. V gene TRBV20-1 combines with J gene TRBJ2-7; 11 bases are shared with TRBD2. This CDR3 comprises 14 residues. Per germline, CDR1 DFQATT and CDR2 SNEGSKA (reference sequence). Germline trimming cut 2 bases from V and 3 bases from J; bases unmatched to any gene: 3. CDR3 in DNA: TGCAGTGCTAGAAGGACTAGCGGGTACTACGAGCAGTACTTC. Translation gives CSARRTSGYYEQYF.

This clonotype was seen only a few times. The chain combines TRBV6-5 with TRBJ1-6, with 9 bases lining up with TRBD1. Germline V gene sequence: CDR1 MNHEY, CDR2 SVGAGI. This CDR3 contains 16 residues. V gave up 2 bases and J gave up 7 bases; unmatched junction bases: 6. The CDR3: CASSYQNRGRNSPLHF. Written as DNA, the CDR3 is TGTGCCAGCAGTTACCAAAACAGGGGGCGGAATTCACCCCTCCACTTT.

There are many counts of this clonotype. The chain employs TRBV12-3 or TRBV12-4 and TRBJ1-2; D is possibly TRBD1 (6 bases). The CDR3 is 13 residues long. V was trimmed by 5 bases and J by 7 bases, leaving 14 bases between them. CDR3 region: CASSIRGGSGYTF. The CDR3 DNA sequence: TGTGCCAGCAGTATCCGGGGGGGCTCTGGCTACACCTTC.

This clonotype appeared many times. CDR3 amino acids: CASYRGGFTEAFF. In nucleotides, the CDR3 is TGTGCCTCCTACAGGGGAGGATTCACTGAAGCTTTCTTT. V and J are TRBV30 and TRBJ1-1; 7 nucleotides line up with TRBD1. With V trimmed by 7 bases and J by 4 bases, 9 bases remained unmatched. Germline V CDR1 and CDR2: GTSNPN, SVGIG (reference sequence). The CDR3 length is 13 residues.

This clonotype occurred many times. The chain joins TRBV7-6 to TRBJ2-3, with 8 bases lining up with TRBD1. Unmatched junction bases numbered 13, after V lost 5 bases and J lost 6 bases. Germline assignment: CDR1 SGHVS and CDR2 FNYEAQ. This CDR3 has 16 residues. CDR3: CASSTEPGQGTDTQYF. The DNA for the CDR3 is TGTGCCAGCAGCACAGAACCCGGACAGGGAACCGATACGCAGTATTTT.

This clonotype was detected ten times or more. This chain joins TRBV7-2 and TRBJ2-1; the D gene could be TRBD1 or TRBD2 (5 bases each). The CDR3 sequence is 13 residues long. Germline CDR1 SGHTA, CDR2 FQGNSA. V lost 1 base and J 12 bases, leaving 13 bases between the germline ends. The CDR3 nucleotides read TGTGCCAGCAGCTTAGAACATACTAGGGGGCAGTTCTTC. Translated, it gives CASSLEHTRGQFF.

This clonotype was seen many times. The chain is built from TRBV5-1 and TRBJ2-5; TRBD2 matches 12 bases. CDR3 length equals 15 residues. Unmatched junction bases numbered 2, after V lost 4 bases and J lost 1 base. Germline-derived CDR1 and CDR2 are SGHRS and YFSETQ. CDR3 amino acids: CASSRLAGAQETQYF. CDR3 sequence (DNA): TGCGCCAGCAGCCGACTAGCGGGGGCCCAAGAGACCCAGTACTTC. The full variable domain, its missing parts supplied by reference TRBV5-1 and TRBJ2-5, is KAGVTQTPRYLIKTRGQQVTLSCSPISGHRSVSWYQQTPGQGLQFLFEYFSETQRNKGNFPGRFSGRQFSNSRSEMNVSTLELGDSALYLCASSRLAGAQETQYFGPGTRLLVL.

In this sample, this clonotype turned up many times. The chain couples TRBV6-5 to TRBJ1-6; 7 bases agree with TRBD1. Trimming removed 4 bases from V and 9 bases from J; junction bases left unmatched: 9. The CDR3 is 15 amino acids. Germline assignment: CDR1 MNHEY and CDR2 SVGAGI. CDR3 amino acids: CASSSSGQLSSPLHF. CDR3 nucleotides: TGTGCCAGCAGTTCCTCGGGACAGTTGAGTTCACCCCTCCACTTT.

This clonotype was detected ten times or more. The chain is built from TRBV12-3 or TRBV12-4 and TRBJ2-1; 13 bases are shared with TRBD2. V lost 4 bases and J lost 10; bases outside the gene matches: 13. This CDR3 is built from 17 residues. Here the CDR3 reads CASSSGPGLAGVEEQFF. The CDR3 DNA follows: TGTGCCAGCAGTTCCGGACCTGGACTAGCGGGAGTAGAAGAGCAGTTCTTC.

This clonotype was seen repeatedly, ten times or more. This chain uses TRBV11-2 with TRBJ2-2, with D perhaps given as TRBD1 or TRBD2 (6 bases each). Trimming removed 2 bases from V and 6 bases from J, with 10 bases in between. The germline gives CDR1 SGHAT, CDR2 FQNNGV. CDR3 length: 14 amino acids. The CDR3, as DNA: TGTGCCAGCAGCTTATGGGGGGCCCCCGGGGAGCTGTTTTTT. Protein: CASSLWGAPGELFF.

This clonotype was seen repeatedly, ten times or more. The chain couples TRBV12-3 or TRBV12-4 to TRBJ1-4, with D hard to call. Trimming left V 2 bases short and J 6 bases short, with 13 bases between. The CDR3 has 15 residues. This CDR3 reads CASSLRQAVDEKLFF. DNA of the CDR3: TGTGCCAGCAGTTTAAGGCAGGCAGTTGATGAAAAACTGTTTTTT.

This clonotype has at least ten counts. V gene TRBV5-4 combines with J gene TRBJ2-3; TRBD2 agrees at 11 bases. The CDR3 is made up of 17 amino acids. J lost 5 bases, V lost 1 base, and 9 bases had no gene match. Germline CDR1 SGHNT, CDR2 YYREEE (reference sequence). CDR3 DNA sequence: TGTGCCAGCAGCTTGCGAATAGCGGGAGGGGGACAAGATACGCAGTATTTT. It codes for CASSLRIAGGGQDTQYF.

This clonotype has ten or more counts. The J gene is TRBJ2-5, the V gene TRBV28; perhaps D is TRBD1 or TRBD2 (5 bases each). V lost 3 bases and J lost 1, with 9 bases in between. This CDR3 is 14 amino acids long. Per germline, CDR1 MDHEN and CDR2 SYDVKM. The DNA for the CDR3 is TGTGCCAGCAGTTTCGTGGGACCCCAAGAGACCCAGTACTTC. Its protein is CASSFVGPQETQYF.

This clonotype was recorded at least ten times. The chain carries TRBV6-5 and TRBJ2-3; D unresolved. This CDR3 region has 15 residues. Looked up from germline, CDR1 is MNHEY and CDR2 is SVGAGI. With 1 base removed from V and 1 base from J, the gap between germline ends came to 9 bases. CDR3 in DNA: TGTGCCAGCAGTTACTATGACACTGGCACAGATACGCAGTATTTT. Protein: CASSYYDTGTDTQYF.

In this sample, this clonotype turned up many times. The J gene is TRBJ2-5, the V gene TRBV20-1; D is tentatively TRBD1 or TRBD2 (5 bases each). CDR3 size: 15 residues. V dropped 1 base and J dropped 3 bases, with 15 bases sitting between them. In germline, CDR1 is DFQATT, CDR2 SNEGSKA (reference sequence). As DNA, the CDR3 is TGCAGTGCTAGAGTCGAGGGGCGGGTGGAAGAGACCCAGTACTTC. Translation: CSARVEGRVEETQYF.

At least ten counts were recorded for this clonotype. The J gene is TRBJ2-7, the V gene TRBV20-1; 9 nucleotides line up with TRBD2. V lost 3 bases to trimming and J lost 3 bases; unmatched junction nucleotides: 9. Germline lookup yields CDR1 DFQATT and CDR2 SNEGSKA (reference sequence). The CDR3 contains 15 residues. DNA of the CDR3: TGCAGTGCTAGGGACTCGACTAGCGGTCGCTACGAGCAGTACTTC. This translates into CSARDSTSGRYEQYF.

This clonotype was seen repeatedly, ten times or more. The rearrangement uses TRBV7-9 and TRBJ2-2; D gene uncertain. The length of the CDR3 is 15 residues. V shed 2 bases and J shed 1 base, with 8 bases lying between them. Germline assignment: CDR1 SEHNR and CDR2 FQNEAQ (reference sequence). CDR3 in amino acids: CASSLLSGNTGELFF. As DNA, the CDR3 is TGTGCCAGCAGCTTACTGTCAGGGAACACCGGGGAGCTGTTTTTT.

This chain links TRBV6-2 or TRBV6-3 with TRBJ1-1; D not resolved. Trimming took off 3 bases at V and 5 bases at J, with 7 bases between the two ends. Germline V CDR1 and CDR2: MNHEY, SVGEGT. The CDR3 runs 12 residues. The CDR3 reads CASSYGGTEAFF. Written as DNA, the CDR3 is TGTGCCAGCAGTTATGGTGGGACTGAAGCTTTCTTT.

This clonotype was counted many times. The rearrangement joins TRBV7-9 to TRBJ2-3; no reliable D call. Germline V lookup: CDR1 SEHNR, CDR2 FQNEAQ (reference sequence). This CDR3 is 11 amino acids long. V shed 5 bases and J shed 3 bases, with 3 bases lying between them. The CDR3 protein is CASSPTDTQYF. CDR3 nucleotides: TGTGCCAGCAGCCCGACAGATACGCAGTATTTT. Supplemented by reference TRBV7-9 and TRBJ2-3, the full variable domain reads DTGVSQNPRHKITKRGQNVTFRCDPISEHNRLYWYRQTLGQGPEFLTYFQNEAQLEKSRLLSDRFSAERPKGSFSTLEIQRTEQGDSAMYLCASSPTDTQYFGPGTRLTVL.

By its share, this clonotype is medium-sized. The chain recombines TRBV6-5 with TRBJ2-7, with unresolved D. Germline assignment: CDR1 MNHEY and CDR2 SVGAGI. V shed 0 bases and J shed 3 bases, with 12 bases lying between them. The CDR3 extends over 15 amino acids. CDR3 DNA: TGTGCCAGCAGTTACTCCGGCGCAGGCAGCTACGAGCAGTACTTC. Amino acid sequence: CASSYSGAGSYEQYF.